This T cell receptor beta chain is from a study of human T cells and chemical hapten exposure. Study-wide background: Sensitization employed 2% DPC on about 2 cm by about 2 cm of upper inner arm skin. How much TCR each sample yielded varied, mostly because pooled library volumes differed slightly. The scalp of each patient received a weekly diphenylcyclopropenone dose for the full roughly 25-week study.

General study results and limits: Compared to controls, expanded TCRs made significantly more large clusters of similar CDR3s.

The time point here: pre-sensitization, week 0. The treatment denotes: therapeutic diphenylcyclopropenone sensitization with weekly scalp DPC. One entry per CDR3 protein, called by TCRdb with MiXCR from the RACE reads. The sample carries approximately 79,000 distinct CDR3 sequences, approximately 9% recorded once. Comment on this clonotype: Its cognate antigen is unknown.

V lost 6 bases to trimming and J lost 3 bases; unmatched junction nucleotides: 8. This CDR3 contains 15 residues. Germline CDR1 SGHTA, CDR2 FQGTGA. The chain recombines TRBV7-3 with TRBJ2-3, with 8 positions matching TRBD1. The input for sequencing was whole blood, taken in connection with sensitization to the hapten diphenylcyclopropenone (DPC). The origin of this receptor is a man between 35 and 55 years old with alopecia areata. Some clones in this sample may be carry-over from other donors' samples. Here the CDR3 DNA reads TGTGCCAGCAGTGCAGGGGGCCCCGAAACAGATACGCAGTATTTT. This encodes CASSAGGPETDTQYF.